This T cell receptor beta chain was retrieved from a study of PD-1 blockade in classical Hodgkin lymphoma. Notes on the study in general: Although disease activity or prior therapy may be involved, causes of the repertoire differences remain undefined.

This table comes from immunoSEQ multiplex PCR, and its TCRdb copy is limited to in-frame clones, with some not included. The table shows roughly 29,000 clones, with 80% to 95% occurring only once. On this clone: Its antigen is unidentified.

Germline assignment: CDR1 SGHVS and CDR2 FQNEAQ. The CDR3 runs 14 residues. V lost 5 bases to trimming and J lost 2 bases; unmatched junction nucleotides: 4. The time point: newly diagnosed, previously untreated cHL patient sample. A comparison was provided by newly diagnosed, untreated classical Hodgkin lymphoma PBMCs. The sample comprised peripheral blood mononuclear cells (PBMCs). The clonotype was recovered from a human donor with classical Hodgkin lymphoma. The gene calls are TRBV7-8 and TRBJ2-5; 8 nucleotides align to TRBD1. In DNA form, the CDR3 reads TGTGCCAGCAGCCCGGGACAGGAACAAGAGACCCAGTACTTC. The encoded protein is CASSPGQEQETQYF.